The next 20 T cell receptor beta chains were all read from a single sample in a study of blood T cell repertoires in COVID-19. Some clones are missing from TCRdb's copy, which holds only in-frame ones; the method was immunoSEQ multiplex PCR. Found here are roughly 250,000 clones, around 90% of them singletons; the top ten hold about 1.5%. Sequencing input: PBMCs or T cells enriched from blood (not recorded which). These receptors came from a woman aged 45-65 years who had recovered from COVID-19.

The rearrangement joins TRBV18 to TRBJ1-5; no clear D. This CDR3 contains 16 residues. Germline assignment: CDR1 KGHSH and CDR2 LQKENI. The V end lost 0 bases, the J end lost 0 bases, and 9 bases lay between the germline ends. The CDR3 DNA is TGTGCCAGCTCACCACCGGGAGGGTCTAGCAATCAGCCCCAGCATTTT. Its translation: CASSPPGGSSNQPQHF. The full variable domain, rest sourced from reference TRBV18 and TRBJ1-5, is NAGVMQNPRHLVRRRGQEARLRCSPMKGHSHVYWYRQLPEEGLKFMVYLQKENIIDESGMPKERFSAEFPKEGPSILRIQQVVRGDSAAYFCASSPPGGSSNQPQHFGDGTRLSIL.

This clone has only one observation. CDR3 nucleotides: TGTGCCAGCAGCCCGGGCAGCGGCGGGTACCAGCCCCAGCATTTT. Translating gives CASSPGSGGYQPQHF. The chain employs TRBV7-9 and TRBJ1-5; unclear D gene. Per the germline V gene, CDR1 is SEHNR and CDR2 is FQNEAQ (reference sequence). CDR3 size: 15 residues. The V gene lost 5 bases and the J gene lost 7 bases, with 18 bases spanning the gap. Full variable domain (rest looked up from reference TRBV7-9 and TRBJ1-5): DTGVSQNPRHKITKRGQNVTFRCDPISEHNRLYWYRQTLGQGPEFLTYFQNEAQLEKSRLLSDRFSAERPKGSFSTLEIQRTEQGDSAMYLCASSPGSGGYQPQHFGDGTRLSIL.

V and J are TRBV7-2 and TRBJ2-3; the match to TRBD2 covers 7 bases. Germline-derived CDR1 and CDR2 are SGHTA and FQGNSA. The V gene end was trimmed by 9 bases and the J gene end by 1 base; junction bases not matched to a gene: 7. The CDR3 runs to 14 residues. In DNA form, the CDR3 reads TGTGCCAGTAGGGGCGGGAGACGCACAGATACGCAGTATTTT. Its protein is CASRGGRRTDTQYF.

V usage is TRBV18 and J usage is TRBJ2-3, with TRBD1 matching over 7 bases. The CDR3 covers 13 residues. J lost 6 bases, V lost 4 bases, and 4 bases had no gene match. Germline V gene sequence: CDR1 KGHSH, CDR2 LQKENI. In nucleotides, the CDR3 is TGTGCCAGCTCACTAGGGACAGCCGATACGCAGTATTTT. Protein sequence: CASSLGTADTQYF.

The rearrangement links TRBV19 to TRBJ2-3, with TRBD2 matching over 10 bases. This CDR3 contains 14 residues. The ends lost 5 bases at V and 6 bases at J; junction bases unmatched: 5. Germline V CDR1 and CDR2: LNHDA, SQIVND (reference sequence). The CDR3 DNA reads as TGTGCCAGTAGTTTAAGCGGGAGGGCCGATACGCAGTATTTT. Translated, it gives CASSLSGRADTQYF.

This clone was recorded only once. The chain recombines TRBV19 with TRBJ2-2; D possibly corresponds to TRBD1 (6 bases). CDR3 length: 12 amino acids. Trimming cost V 8 bases and J 8 bases, with 12 bases left between them. Per the germline V gene, CDR1 is LNHDA and CDR2 is SQIVND (reference sequence). The CDR3 loop is CASEQGPGELFF. CDR3 DNA: TGTGCCAGTGAACAGGGTCCGGGGGAGCTGTTTTTT.

There are a few counts of this clone. V usage is TRBV19 and J usage is TRBJ2-2; 7 nucleotides agree with TRBD2. Germline values: CDR1 LNHDA, CDR2 SQIVND (reference sequence). The CDR3 is 15 residues long. V lost 10 bases to trimming and J lost 7 bases; unmatched junction nucleotides: 15. CDR3: CATKVGRRVGGELFF. The DNA for the CDR3 is TGTGCCACCAAGGTCGGGAGGAGGGTCGGCGGGGAGCTGTTTTTT.

This clone was detected a few times. V usage is TRBV5-8 and J usage is TRBJ1-2; D is possibly TRBD1 (5 bases). V shed 4 bases and J shed 2 bases, with 15 bases lying between them. The germline V gene encodes CDR1 SGHTS and CDR2 YDEGEE. The CDR3 length is 15 residues. CDR3 residues: CASSRRTLLNYGYTF. Here the CDR3 DNA reads TGTGCCAGCAGCCGCCGGACACTTTTGAACTATGGCTACACCTTC.

The chain uses TRBV30 and TRBJ2-7; a possible D gene is TRBD2 (6 bases). The CDR3 length is 14 residues. Germline V CDR1 and CDR2: GTSNPN, SVGIG (reference sequence). V lost 4 bases and J lost 0, with 13 bases in between. The CDR3 is CAWNGRGSSYEQYF. CDR3 sequence (DNA): TGTGCCTGGAATGGGCGGGGAAGCTCCTACGAGCAGTACTTC.

The rearrangement joins TRBV28 to TRBJ2-1; 9 bases line up with TRBD2. V was pared by 2 bases and J by 5 bases, with 7 bases of the junction left unmatched. The CDR3 contains 16 residues. Germline lookup yields CDR1 MDHEN and CDR2 SYDVKM. CDR3 DNA sequence: TGTGCCAGCAGTTTAGTTTCTAGCGGGAAACACAATGAGCAGTTCTTC. Its protein is CASSLVSSGKHNEQFF.

This clone was detected a few times. The V and J genes are TRBV5-1 and TRBJ1-2; TRBD1 matches at 7 bases. Germline CDR1 SGHRS, CDR2 YFSETQ. CDR3 length equals 14 residues. Losses at the gene ends were 3 bases for V and 1 base for J; bases not matched to a gene: 3. In DNA, the CDR3 is TGCGCCAGCAGCTGGGACAGAGATAACTATGGCTACACCTTC. It encodes CASSWDRDNYGYTF.

CDR3 nucleotide sequence: TGTGCCAGCAGCCGCGAGGGAGTCTCCTACAATGAGCAGTTCTTC. It translates to CASSREGVSYNEQFF. The chain employs TRBV5-4 and TRBJ2-1, with a weak D call TRBD2 (5 bases). Germline loops: CDR1 SGHNT, CDR2 YYREEE (reference sequence). The CDR3 is 15 residues long. The V end lost 4 bases, the J end lost 0 bases, and 11 bases lay between the germline ends.

This clone appeared a single time. V gene TRBV30 combines with J gene TRBJ2-1; 10 bases align to TRBD2. Losses at the gene ends were 0 bases for V and 2 bases for J; bases not matched to a gene: 10. CDR1 and CDR2 from the germline V gene are GTSNPN and SVGIG (reference sequence). This CDR3 contains 18 residues. CDR3 region: CAWSVRRSGRGTYNEQFF. The CDR3 DNA reads as TGTGCCTGGAGTGTAAGGCGGAGCGGGAGGGGGACCTACAATGAGCAGTTCTTC.

The chain employs TRBV7-2 and TRBJ2-3, with D possibly being TRBD2 (7 bases). CDR1 and CDR2 (germline): SGHTA, FQGNSA. Trimming pared 6 bases from V and 2 bases from J, leaving 18 bases between. This CDR3 has 16 residues. The CDR3 nucleotides read TGTGCCAGCAGGGGCGAGGGGGGAGGGATCACAGATACGCAGTATTTT. Residues: CASRGEGGGITDTQYF.

The V gene is TRBV24-1, the J gene TRBJ2-5; no firm D call. The germline V gene has CDR1 KGHDR and CDR2 SFDVKD. The length of the CDR3 is 14 residues. The V gene lost 0 bases and the J gene lost 2 bases, with 6 bases spanning the gap. CDR3 sequence reads: CATSDLTAQETQYF. The CDR3 DNA reads TGTGCCACCAGTGATTTGACAGCTCAAGAGACCCAGTACTTC.

The J gene is TRBJ1-1, the V gene TRBV11-2; perhaps TRBD1 as D (6 bases). The CDR3 runs to 17 residues. The V gene lost 3 bases and the J gene lost 0 bases, with 17 bases spanning the gap. The germline V gene encodes CDR1 SGHAT and CDR2 FQNNGV. The CDR3 sequence: CASSFPTGLLMNTEAFF. Written as DNA, the CDR3 is TGTGCCAGCAGCTTTCCAACAGGGCTGTTAATGAACACTGAAGCTTTCTTT.

V gene TRBV27 combines with J gene TRBJ1-6; no definite D call. The V gene's germline CDR1 is MNHEY and CDR2 SMNVEV (reference sequence). The CDR3 length is 16 residues. V lost 5 bases, J lost 6 bases, and 17 bases lay in between. The CDR3 reads CASSPWQSRANSPLHF. For the CDR3, the DNA is TGTGCCAGCAGTCCGTGGCAGTCGAGGGCTAATTCACCCCTCCACTTT.

The chain employs TRBV11-2 and TRBJ1-1; D uncertain. Trimming shortened V by 2 bases and J by 7 bases, and 11 bases separated the two germline ends. The germline V gene encodes CDR1 SGHAT and CDR2 FQNNGV. This CDR3 is 13 amino acids long. The CDR3 DNA reads TGTGCCAGCAGCTTAAGTCGCGGGCGTGAAGCTTTCTTT. Protein product: CASSLSRGREAFF.

This clone showed up just once. J is TRBJ2-7 and V is TRBV7-2, with a tentative D call TRBD2 (6 bases). Deletions cut 1 base from V and 3 bases from J, with 13 bases between. The CDR3 totals 15 residues. Germline V gives CDR1 SGHTA, CDR2 FQGNSA. The DNA for the CDR3 is TGTGCCAGCAGCTTAGTTGAGGGACTCCGCTACGAGCAGTACTTC. Amino acids: CASSLVEGLRYEQYF.

This chain links TRBV28 with TRBJ1-4; D is unresolved. Germline V gene sequence: CDR1 MDHEN, CDR2 SYDVKM. This CDR3 has 13 residues. Trimming took 4 bases from V and 8 from J, leaving 11 bases between them. The DNA of the CDR3 is TGTGCCAGCAGTTCATACTGGGCCGAAAAACTGTTTTTT. This sequence encodes CASSSYWAEKLFF.